One and the same sample provided the 17 T cell receptor beta chains below, sequenced in a study of identical twins. TCRdb fed the 5' RACE reads into MiXCR, producing one record per CDR3 protein. The sample holds 600,000 to 700,000 distinct CDR3 sequences, about 20% seen once. A further study also used this sample, focusing on T cells expressing NK-cell markers.

The sample consisted of PBMCs. Receptors were obtained from a woman aged 18-29 years in good health.

This chain links TRBV11-2 with TRBJ2-7; TRBD1 or TRBD2 may be the D gene (5 bases each). CDR3 length: 14 residues. Germline CDR1 is SGHAT and CDR2 is FQNNGV. Trimming cost V 5 bases and J 3 bases, with 14 bases left between them. Here the CDR3 reads CASSLGTTNYEQYF. The CDR3 DNA sequence: TGTGCCAGCAGCCTCGGGACCACCAACTACGAGCAGTACTTC.

Only a few counts were recorded for this clonotype. This rearrangement joins TRBV5-1 to TRBJ2-7; 8 nucleotides align to TRBD2. With 4 bases clipped from V and 3 bases from J, the junction kept 18 bases outside the gene matches. The CDR3 is 18 residues long. Per germline, CDR1 SGHRS and CDR2 YFSETQ. The CDR3 reads CASSVFGIAGNSYYEQYF. In DNA, the CDR3 is TGCGCCAGCAGCGTCTTTGGGATAGCGGGGAATTCGTACTACGAGCAGTACTTC. The full variable domain, completed using reference TRBV5-1 and TRBJ2-7, is KAGVTQTPRYLIKTRGQQVTLSCSPISGHRSVSWYQQTPGQGLQFLFEYFSETQRNKGNFPGRFSGRQFSNSRSEMNVSTLELGDSALYLCASSVFGIAGNSYYEQYFGPGTRLTVT.

In this sample, this clonotype turned up once. This rearrangement joins TRBV5-1 to TRBJ2-2, with TRBD1 identical over 10 bases. J lost 7 bases, V lost 2 bases, and 8 bases had no gene match. CDR1 and CDR2 (germline): SGHRS, YFSETQ. The CDR3 totals 16 residues. The CDR3 loop is CASSFGDRGPDGELFF. CDR3 sequence (DNA): TGCGCCAGCAGCTTTGGAGACAGGGGGCCTGACGGGGAGCTGTTTTTT.

This clonotype was seen a handful of times. This chain uses TRBV5-1 with TRBJ2-3; possible D gene TRBD1, 6 bases. Trimming removed 4 bases at V and 3 bases at J, with 12 bases between. CDR1 is SGHRS and CDR2 is YFSETQ in the germline V gene. The CDR3 is 14 amino acids. CDR3 loop: CASSGRDTTDTQYF. CDR3 coding DNA: TGCGCCAGCAGCGGAAGGGACACGACAGATACGCAGTATTTT.

This chain joins TRBV10-3 and TRBJ1-5; D not certain. Trimming stripped 6 bases from V and 0 bases from J, with 6 bases between. This CDR3 contains 13 residues. From germline, CDR1 is ENHRY and CDR2 SYGVKD. CDR3 nucleotide sequence: TGTGCCATCAGGAAGGATAGCAATCAGCCCCAGCATTTT. Amino acids: CAIRKDSNQPQHF.

The sample holds a few counts of this clonotype. The DNA for the CDR3 is TGTGCCAGCCATATCGCCGCAGGAAACACCATATATTTT. It is translated as CASHIAAGNTIYF. The J gene is TRBJ1-3, the V gene TRBV11-2; D is ambiguous. The V end was cut by 8 bases, the J end by 4 bases, with 12 bases between. Germline lookup yields CDR1 SGHAT and CDR2 FQNNGV. The CDR3 loop spans 13 amino acids.

This clonotype was picked up a small number of times. This chain joins TRBV20-1 and TRBJ2-1; unclear D gene. The CDR3 consists of 14 residues. V lost 3 bases and J 8 bases, leaving 17 bases between the germline ends. The germline CDR1 and CDR2 sequences are DFQATT and SNEGSKA (reference sequence). The CDR3 DNA reads TGCAGTGCTAGTCGTACAGCCGCGTCAGATGAGCAGTTCTTC. Encoded protein: CSASRTAASDEQFF.

This clonotype was picked up a small number of times. The CDR3 DNA reads as TGTGCCAGCAGTCCCCAGCGCGGGTGGGGCTACACCTTC. Amino acids: CASSPQRGWGYTF. V usage is TRBV12-3 or TRBV12-4 and J usage is TRBJ1-2, with no clear D. The CDR3 is 13 residues long. The V gene lost 5 bases and the J gene lost 8 bases, with 15 bases spanning the gap.

The table lists this clonotype with a few counts. This rearrangement joins TRBV5-5 to TRBJ2-1, with 7 bases aligning to TRBD1. Trimming took 1 base from V and 2 from J; bases not matched to a gene: 3. The CDR3 is 15 residues long. Germline V gene sequence: CDR1 SGHKS, CDR2 YYEKEE (reference sequence). CDR3 in amino acids: CASSLTGQTYNEQFF. In nucleotides, the CDR3 is TGTGCCAGCAGCTTGACGGGACAGACCTACAATGAGCAGTTCTTC.

The sample holds a few counts of this clonotype. The chain combines TRBV27 with TRBJ2-1; 11 bases are a match to TRBD1. The junction had 3 bases not matched to a gene; V was cut back by 4 bases and J by 1 base. The CDR3 is 16 amino acids. CDR1 and CDR2 from the germline V gene are MNHEY and SMNVEV (reference sequence). This CDR3 is CASSWTGGASYNEQFF. CDR3 sequence (DNA): TGTGCCAGCAGTTGGACAGGGGGCGCGTCCTACAATGAGCAGTTCTTC.

The J gene is TRBJ2-1, the V gene TRBV7-2, with D unclear. The V gene lost 10 bases and the J gene lost 6 bases, with 16 bases spanning the gap. This CDR3 contains 13 residues. In germline, CDR1 is SGHTA, CDR2 FQGNSA. The CDR3 loop reads CATEQTPANEQFF. CDR3 coding DNA: TGTGCCACCGAACAGACTCCCGCCAATGAGCAGTTCTTC.

J is TRBJ1-1 and V is TRBV7-9, with D uncertain. V was cut by 5 bases and J by 4 bases, with 14 bases left in between. The CDR3 covers 14 residues. CDR1 is SEHNR and CDR2 is FQNEAQ in the germline V gene (reference sequence). The CDR3 loop is CASSLAMAVTEAFF. Written as DNA, the CDR3 is TGTGCCAGCAGCCTGGCTATGGCAGTCACTGAAGCTTTCTTT.

V usage is TRBV10-3 and J usage is TRBJ1-5; D not certain. V was shortened by 3 bases and J by 6 bases, with 9 bases between the two germline ends. The CDR3 sequence is 13 residues long. Germline-derived CDR1 and CDR2 are ENHRY and SYGVKD. CDR3 protein: CAISDHGLQPQHF. The DNA for the CDR3 is TGTGCCATCAGTGACCACGGGCTTCAGCCCCAGCATTTT.

The rearrangement links TRBV12-3 or TRBV12-4 to TRBJ2-2; 8 nucleotides line up with TRBD1. The trim removed 11 bases at V and 3 bases at J, leaving 2 bases unmatched. This CDR3 region has 12 residues. CDR3 sequence (DNA): TGTGCCTCACAGGGGGACACCGGGGAGCTGTTTTTT. It is translated as CASQGDTGELFF.

This clonotype turned up a few times. The chain couples TRBV20-1 to TRBJ1-6; 8 bases fit TRBD1. V gave up 6 bases and J gave up 8 bases; unmatched junction bases: 9. This CDR3 contains 14 residues. CDR1 is DFQATT, CDR2 SNEGSKA, per germline (reference sequence). The DNA of the CDR3 is TGCAGTGCAAGGACAGGGCCTCGCGATTCACCCCTCCACTTT. Its translation is CSARTGPRDSPLHF.

J is TRBJ1-2 and V is TRBV6-1, with 8 bases that match TRBD1. V trimming: 10 bases; J trimming: 7 bases; junction bases outside the gene matches: 17. This CDR3 comprises 15 residues. The germline V gene has CDR1 MNHNS and CDR2 SASEGT. The CDR3 sequence: CATTPDREGLSGYTF. CDR3 coding DNA: TGTGCCACCACTCCGGACAGGGAAGGTCTTTCTGGCTACACCTTC.

The CDR3 spells CASSRDVSYEQYF. Written as DNA, the CDR3 is TGTGCCAGTAGTAGGGACGTTTCCTACGAGCAGTACTTC. The chain carries TRBV19 and TRBJ2-7, with D perhaps given as TRBD1 or TRBD2 (5 bases each). The CDR3 sequence is 13 residues long. Germline-derived CDR1 and CDR2 are LNHDA and SQIVND (reference sequence). Trimming took 4 bases from V and 1 from J, leaving 8 bases between them.